This T cell receptor beta chain comes out of a study of blood T cells in healthy people across ages. The study's findings and limits: A roughly linear fall in TCR beta diversity per million T cells was seen with increasing age. Leaving the PBMCs unsorted stopped any conclusive comparison of naive versus antigen-experienced cells. Changes in expanded clonotypes were possibly confounded, as the CMV status of donors was unknown.

There were at least 6 micrograms of total RNA extracted from every sample. Then a second PCR, running roughly 7 to 11 cycles, was carried out with a sample-barcoded 5' primer and a J-beta primer mix. Each CDR3 protein is one row after TCRdb ran MiXCR on the 5' RACE reads. The sample has 1.8 million or so distinct CDR3 sequences; about 39% are singletons. This clonotype has only a few counts. Its cognate antigen is unknown. Germline CDR1 is LGHDT and CDR2 is YNNKEL (reference sequence). The CDR3 is 15 amino acids. The rearrangement joins TRBV3-1 to TRBJ2-5, with 7 bases aligning to TRBD1. The J call may not be correct, given that the DNA end is closer to TRBJ2-7. Sample: blood. The receptor's source is a human donor in good health. CDR3 amino acids: CASSHELDRAHEQYF. The CDR3 bases are TGTGCCAGCAGCCATGAACTTGACAGGGCACACGAGCAGTACTTC.